What follows describes a single T cell receptor (beta chain). The antigen remains undetermined. The CDR3 consists of 16 residues. Germline CDR1 DFQATT, CDR2 SNEGSKA (reference sequence). After removal of 0 bases from V and 1 base from J, the junction contained 5 bases not matched to a gene. The data stem from a study of T cell repertoires in cytomegalovirus infection. Study overall: TCR beta signatures that were public indicated CMV infection and matching HLA type. Study-wide findings and caveats: Cumulative frequency (of public TCR beta family members) identified carriers of CMV plus the relevant HLA. What dominated the ex vivo response were HLA-C-restricted CMV-specific TCR beta clonotypes.

TCRdb reanalysed the reads using MiXCR and keeps one entry per CDR3 protein. Of 630,000 or so distinct CDR3 sequences in the sample, around 24% were seen once. The origin of this receptor is a human donor in good health (CMV status not recorded). Some clones in this sample may be carry-over from other donors' samples. The gene calls are TRBV20-1 and TRBJ2-2; 7 positions agree with TRBD2. The sample taken for sequencing was CD8+ T cells from PBMCs. For the CDR3, the DNA is TGCAGTGCTAGAGATCCTCAGCGGGGGAACACCGGGGAGCTGTTTTTT. Protein sequence: CSARDPQRGNTGELFF.